This T cell receptor beta chain was sequenced in a study of blood T cell repertoires in COVID-19. Study at large: The samples span acute and convalescent COVID-19 from the United States, Italy and Spain.

The CDR3 covers 15 residues. V was trimmed by 4 bases and J by 6 bases, leaving 19 bases between them. In germline, CDR1 is SGHRS, CDR2 YFSETQ. Sequenced by immunoSEQ multiplex PCR; TCRdb stores in-frame clones only, minus some. The sample has 200,000 to 250,000 clones, less than 85% seen once. This TCR was sampled from a woman between 65 and 79 years old with acute or convalescent COVID-19. The sequenced material came from peripheral blood. This sequence joins TRBV5-1 and TRBJ1-1; maybe TRBD1 (6 bases). The CDR3 DNA reads TGCGCCAGCAGCATCCTCGTATCAGGGGATGCTGAAGCTTTCTTT. It specifies CASSILVSGDAEAFF.